The entry below describes one TCR beta chain. Its antigen specificity is not known. The sample holds no much larger clone one base away, and base qualities are not on file. TCRbeta CDR3 regions were amplified from genomic DNA by means of the immunoSEQ Assay, a bias-controlled multiplex PCR. As for the original processing: Nucleated cell counts per sample were estimated from amplification of reference gene primers within the assay. To quantify the absolute abundance of each unique TCRbeta CDR3 rearrangement, sequence reads were collapsed and filtered. For each sample, productive Simpson clonality was calculated by taking the square root of Simpson's diversity index across productive rearrangements. TCRdb provides this immuneACCESS table in a form limited to in-frame rearrangements. Some clones are lacking; in checked studies, under half of them reflect an unresolved V gene, and why the rest are absent is not known. V, J and clone size are taken as reported in that table, and D and trimming were inferred from the DNA itself. The sample records 79,000 or so clones, approximately 85% of which are singletons. The ten top clones hold approximately 11% of the sample.

One collaborating source in Seattle enrolled patients during active infection and followed them longitudinally through the course of disease. The collaborating institutions used their own protocols to collect whole blood in K2EDTA tubes. For TCRbeta analysis, collaborators shipped samples in one of three forms: frozen whole blood, isolated PBMCs, or DNA extracted from either of those sample types. This entry belongs to a study of blood T cell repertoires in COVID-19 (dated by TCRdb to the early 2020s). About the full investigation: Samples from collaborators originated in the United States, Italy and Spain and spanned both the acute and convalescent phases of COVID-19. The material from the prospective study consisted of cDNA or gDNA derived from T cells, B-cell-depleted T cells, or PBMCs. The dataset comprised deeply sampled blood TCRbeta repertoires from subjects exposed to, actively infected with, or recovered from COVID-19. The repertoires were released in a freely available public database intended as a resource for research on the immune response to SARS-CoV-2. Samples were obtained from the ongoing ImmuneRACE study (first 160 participants) and from about 1,300 subjects provided by 6 global collaborators. The sample metadata nearly always contained a de-identified subject ID, COVID-19 status, age in years and sex. Where available, HLA class I and class II types were taken from metadata supplied by the sample provider and were not determined by assay-based typing.

General findings and caveats noted by the study authors: The quantity of clinical and demographic metadata differed by source and by participant and was supplied without curation.

The CDR1 and CDR2 encoded by the germline V gene (reference sequence) are LNHDA and SQIVND. The CDR3 contains 13 residues, cysteine and phenylalanine counted. The DNA shown is the 39-base CDR3, in frame from base 1. V has 10 bases trimmed and J has 3 bases trimmed; junction bases matching no gene number 5. This chain is built from TRBV19 and TRBJ2-4, with TRBD1 identical over 8 junction bases. Sequencing was done on a sample of peripheral blood. This receptor was identified in a man aged 55 to 70 with COVID-19, enrolled during active disease. This receptor has the CDR3 CATVGQGKNIQYF. The nucleotide sequence is given as TGTGCCACCGTCGGACAGGGCAAAAACATTCAGTACTTC.